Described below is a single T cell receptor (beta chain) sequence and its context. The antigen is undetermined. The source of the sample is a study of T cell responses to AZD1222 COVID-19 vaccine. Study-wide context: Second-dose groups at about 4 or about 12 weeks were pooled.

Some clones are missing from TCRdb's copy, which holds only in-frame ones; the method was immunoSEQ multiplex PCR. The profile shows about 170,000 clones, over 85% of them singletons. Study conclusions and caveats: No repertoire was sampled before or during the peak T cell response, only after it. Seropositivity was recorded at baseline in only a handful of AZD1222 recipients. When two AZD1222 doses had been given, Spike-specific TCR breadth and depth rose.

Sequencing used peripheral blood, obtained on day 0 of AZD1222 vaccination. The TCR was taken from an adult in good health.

For the CDR3, the DNA is TGTGCCAGTAGGAAATTCAATCAGCCCCAGCATTTT. The encoded protein is CASRKFNQPQHF. The V call is TRBV19, the J call TRBJ1-5; D gene uncertain. Germline V CDR1 and CDR2: LNHDA, SQIVND (reference sequence). Between the trimmed V and J ends, which lost 6 bases and 3 bases, there was a span of 6 bases. The CDR3 runs 12 residues.